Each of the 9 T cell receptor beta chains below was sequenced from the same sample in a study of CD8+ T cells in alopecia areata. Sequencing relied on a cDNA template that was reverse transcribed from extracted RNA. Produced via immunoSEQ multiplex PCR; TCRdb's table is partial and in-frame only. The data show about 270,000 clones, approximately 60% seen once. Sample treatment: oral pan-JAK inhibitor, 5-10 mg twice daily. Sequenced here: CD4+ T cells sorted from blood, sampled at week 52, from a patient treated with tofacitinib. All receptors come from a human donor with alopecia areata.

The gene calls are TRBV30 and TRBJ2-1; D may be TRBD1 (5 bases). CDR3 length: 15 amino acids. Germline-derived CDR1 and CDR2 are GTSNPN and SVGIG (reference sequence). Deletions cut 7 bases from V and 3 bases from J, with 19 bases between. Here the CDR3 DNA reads TGTGCCTACAAAACAGGTCAGAGGTTCTACAATGAGCAGTTCTTC. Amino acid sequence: CAYKTGQRFYNEQFF.

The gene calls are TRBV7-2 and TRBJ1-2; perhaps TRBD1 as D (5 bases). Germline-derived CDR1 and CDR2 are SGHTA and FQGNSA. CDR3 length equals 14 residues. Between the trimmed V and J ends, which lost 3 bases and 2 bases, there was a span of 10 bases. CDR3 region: CASSFKGWNYGYTF. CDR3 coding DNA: TGTGCCAGCAGCTTCAAGGGGTGGAACTATGGCTACACCTTC.

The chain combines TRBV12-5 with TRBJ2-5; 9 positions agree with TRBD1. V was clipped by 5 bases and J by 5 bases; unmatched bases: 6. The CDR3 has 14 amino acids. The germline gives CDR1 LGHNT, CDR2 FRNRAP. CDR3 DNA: TGTGCTAGTGGTCGCCGGGACAGGGTCGAGACCCAGTACTTC. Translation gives CASGRRDRVETQYF.

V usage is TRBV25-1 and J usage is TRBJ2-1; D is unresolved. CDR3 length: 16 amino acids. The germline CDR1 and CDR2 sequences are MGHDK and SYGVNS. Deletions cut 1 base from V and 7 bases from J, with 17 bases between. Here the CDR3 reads CASSESGQRRGNEQFF. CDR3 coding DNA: TGTGCCAGCAGTGAATCTGGTCAAAGACGTGGGAATGAGCAGTTCTTC.

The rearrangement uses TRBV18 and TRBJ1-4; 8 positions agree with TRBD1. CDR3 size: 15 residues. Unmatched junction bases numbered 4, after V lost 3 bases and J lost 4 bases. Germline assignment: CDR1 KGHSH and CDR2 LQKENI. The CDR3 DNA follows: TGTGCCAGCTCACCCCCGGGACAGGTTAATGAAAAACTGTTTTTT. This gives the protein CASSPPGQVNEKLFF.

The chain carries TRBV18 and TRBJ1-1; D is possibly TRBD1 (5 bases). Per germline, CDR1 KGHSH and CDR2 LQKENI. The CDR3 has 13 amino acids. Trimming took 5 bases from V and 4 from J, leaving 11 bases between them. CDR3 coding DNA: TGTGCCAGCTCAAGGGAGGGGAGCACTGAAGCTTTCTTT. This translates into CASSREGSTEAFF.

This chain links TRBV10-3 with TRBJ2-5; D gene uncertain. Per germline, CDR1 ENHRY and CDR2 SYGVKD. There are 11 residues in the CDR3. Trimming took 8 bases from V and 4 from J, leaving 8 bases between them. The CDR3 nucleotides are TGTGCCATCGGGATATCAGAGACCCAGTACTTC. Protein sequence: CAIGISETQYF.

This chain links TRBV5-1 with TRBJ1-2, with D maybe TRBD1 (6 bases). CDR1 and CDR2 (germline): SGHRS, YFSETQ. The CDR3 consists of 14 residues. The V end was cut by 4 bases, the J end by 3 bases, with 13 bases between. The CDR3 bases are TGCGCCAGCAGCGCAGGTGGACAGTACTATGGCTACACCTTC. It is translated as CASSAGGQYYGYTF.

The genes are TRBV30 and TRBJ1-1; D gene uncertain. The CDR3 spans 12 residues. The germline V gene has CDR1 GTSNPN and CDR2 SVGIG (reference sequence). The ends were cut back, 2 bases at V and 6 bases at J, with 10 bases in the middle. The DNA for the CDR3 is TGTGCCTGGAGTAATCCTAAACCTGAAGCTTTCTTT. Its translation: CAWSNPKPEAFF. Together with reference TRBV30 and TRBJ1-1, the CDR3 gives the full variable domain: SQTIHQWPATLVQPVGSPLSLECTVEGTSNPNLYWYRQAAGRGLQLLFYSVGIGQISSEVPQNLSASRPQDRQFILSSKKLLLSDSGFYLCAWSNPKPEAFFGQGTRLTVV.